Presented here are 14 T cell receptor beta chains from one specimen sequenced in a study of human T cells and chemical hapten exposure (dated by TCRdb to about 2021). The time point label here, explained by the study, means: patch test 1, 2 weeks after DPC sensitization. This specimen's treatment or condition label, interpreted: therapeutic diphenylcyclopropenone sensitization with weekly scalp DPC. The library was prepared using RACE. Sequencing was carried out with a NextSeq 500. TCRdb's own reprocessing of the public reads used fastp at Q25 and MiXCR and kept productive beta chains. Each CDR3 protein gets just one entry, which takes the most common genes and DNA from the rows behind it. The sample profile shows 70,000 to 100,000 distinct CDR3 sequences; 7% to 8% of them were found once. The ten largest clones represent roughly 1.4% of the sample. Sequences were derived from whole blood, sampled in connection with sensitization to the hapten diphenylcyclopropenone (DPC). Receptors originate from a woman between 25 and 40 years old with alopecia areata. Some clones in this sample may be carry-over from other donors' samples.

V usage is TRBV30 and J usage is TRBJ1-2; maybe TRBD1 (6 bases). Germline-derived CDR1 and CDR2 are GTSNPN and SVGIG (reference sequence). There are 12 residues in the CDR3. The CDR3 is CAAIQGGYGYTF. Written as DNA, the CDR3 is TGTGCTGCCATACAGGGTGGCTATGGCTACACCTTC.

In its sample, this clonotype was seen a few times. V usage is TRBV3-1 and J usage is TRBJ1-1; D unclear. Trimming stripped 0 bases from V and 3 bases from J, with 14 bases between. The CDR3 spans 16 residues. CDR1 and CDR2 (germline): LGHDT, YNNKEL (reference sequence). The CDR3 region has the DNA TGTGCCAGCAGCCAAGACGGACTGGGCAGCGACACTGAAGCTTTCTTT. Its protein product is CASSQDGLGSDTEAFF.

This clonotype came up many times. The V and J genes are TRBV7-3 and TRBJ2-1; the D is unclear. This CDR3 comprises 14 residues. Germline V lookup: CDR1 SGHTA, CDR2 FQGTGA. V gave up 4 bases and J gave up 5 bases, with 12 bases separating them. The CDR3 sequence: CASSSSLQHNEQFF. CDR3 DNA sequence: TGTGCCAGCAGCTCCTCCTTACAGCACAATGAGCAGTTCTTC. Based on the CDR3 plus reference TRBV7-3 and TRBJ2-1, the full variable domain is GAGVSQTPSNKVTEKGKYVELRCDPISGHTALYWYRQSLGQGPEFLIYFQGTGAADDSGLPNDRFFAVRPEGSVSTLKIQRTERGDSAVYLCASSSSLQHNEQFFGPGTRLTVL.

This clonotype was picked up many times. This chain connects TRBV15 to TRBJ2-1; D call uncertain. The V and J ends lost 0 bases and 8 bases respectively, with 8 bases between them. CDR1 and CDR2 (germline): LNHNV, YYDKDF (reference sequence). There are 13 residues in the CDR3. The CDR3 DNA is TGTGCCACCAGCAGAGACTTGGGCTATGAGCAGTTCTTC. Its protein is CATSRDLGYEQFF. Combining the CDR3 with reference TRBV15 and TRBJ2-1 gives the whole variable domain DAMVIQNPRYQVTQFGKPVTLSCSQTLNHNVMYWYQQKSSQAPKLLFHYYDKDFNNEADTPDNFQSRRPNTSFCFLDIRSPGLGDTAMYLCATSRDLGYEQFFGPGTRLTVL.

Notes on this clonotype: Germline and junction disagree at one end, which may indicate a read error. The chain combines TRBV12-3 or TRBV12-4 with TRBJ2-1, with D possibly being TRBD1 (6 bases). This CDR3 has 14 residues. The CDR3 DNA sequence: TGTGTCAGCAGCCTCGGACAGCCCAGCAATGAGCAGTTCTTC. The encoded protein is CVSSLGQPSNEQFF.

This clonotype was recorded at least ten times. The V call is TRBV10-3, the J call TRBJ2-6, with 8 bases fitting TRBD1. V lost 7 bases and J lost 0; bases outside the gene matches: 11. This CDR3 has 18 residues. Germline V gene data show CDR1 as ENHRY and CDR2 as SYGVKD. The CDR3 bases are TGTGCCATCACTCCTGGGACAGGCGTATTCTCTGGGGCCAACGTCCTGACTTTC. Translation: CAITPGTGVFSGANVLTF.

Notes on this clonotype: Being one base from a much bigger clone, this may be a read error. The rearrangement joins TRBV20-1 to TRBJ1-4; no clear D gene. The CDR3 loop spans 12 amino acids. CDR1 DFQATT and CDR2 SNEGSKA come from the germline V gene (reference sequence). CDR3: CSAGGASEKQFF. CDR3 sequence (DNA): TGCAGTGCCGGAGGAGCGTCGGAAAAACAGTTTTTT.

This chain connects TRBV12-3 or TRBV12-4 to TRBJ1-6; D perhaps matches TRBD1 (6 bases). Deletions cut 5 bases from V and 6 bases from J, with 14 bases between. The CDR3 has 15 residues. CDR3 protein: CASSAGQLANSPLHF. The CDR3 DNA is TGTGCCAGCAGTGCCGGACAGTTGGCTAATTCACCCCTCCACTTT.

The sample holds many counts of this clonotype. The J gene is TRBJ2-4, the V gene TRBV18; D is perhaps TRBD2 (5 bases). This CDR3 is built from 15 residues. CDR1 and CDR2 (germline): KGHSH, LQKENI. V gave up 2 bases and J gave up 0 bases, with 8 bases separating them. CDR3 in DNA: TGTGCCAGCTCACCAGTGGGAGAAGCCAAAAACATTCAGTACTTC. Translating gives CASSPVGEAKNIQYF. The variable domain in full, completed from reference TRBV18 and TRBJ2-4, reads NAGVMQNPRHLVRRRGQEARLRCSPMKGHSHVYWYRQLPEEGLKFMVYLQKENIIDESGMPKERFSAEFPKEGPSILRIQQVVRGDSAAYFCASSPVGEAKNIQYFGAGTRLSVL.

This clonotype has a count of ten or more. The chain links TRBV20-1 to TRBJ2-3, with 9 nucleotides matching TRBD2. Germline V gene lookup returns CDR1 DFQATT and CDR2 SNEGSKA (reference sequence). The trim removed 5 bases at V and 4 bases at J, leaving 10 bases unmatched. This CDR3 region has 15 residues. Here the CDR3 reads CSASGSGGTADTQYF. In DNA, the CDR3 is TGCAGTGCTTCTGGGAGCGGGGGGACGGCAGATACGCAGTATTTT.

This clonotype was observed many times. This chain connects TRBV9 to TRBJ1-2; D is undetermined. The CDR3 consists of 14 residues. Trimming stripped 0 bases from V and 8 bases from J, with 14 bases between. Germline V gives CDR1 SGDLS, CDR2 YYNGEE. The CDR3 protein is CASSVEVKSPGYTF. As DNA, the CDR3 is TGTGCCAGCAGCGTAGAGGTCAAATCGCCGGGCTACACCTTC.

The chain is built from TRBV12-3 or TRBV12-4 and TRBJ2-2; D gene ambiguous. The CDR3 is made up of 11 amino acids. V lost 3 bases, J lost 8 bases, and 4 bases lay in between. In DNA form, the CDR3 reads TGTGCCAGCAGTTTGTTTGGGGAGCTGTTTTTT. Translated, it gives CASSLFGELFF.

This chain joins TRBV12-3 or TRBV12-4 and TRBJ2-7; 8 nucleotides agree with TRBD1. The CDR3 covers 16 residues. V lost 5 bases, J lost 3 bases, and 12 bases stayed unmatched. CDR3 sequence: CASSRGDRSPFYEQYF. In nucleotides, the CDR3 is TGTGCCAGCAGTCGCGGGGACAGGTCCCCCTTCTACGAGCAGTACTTC.

In its sample, this clonotype was seen a few times. The V gene is TRBV13, the J gene TRBJ1-3, with D unclear. Trimming removed 6 bases at V and 0 bases at J, with 6 bases between. CDR1 and CDR2 from the germline V gene are PRHDT and FYEKMQ (reference sequence). The CDR3 covers 13 residues. Here the CDR3 DNA reads TGTGCCAGCAGTAAACCCTCTGGAAACACCATATATTTT. Its translation is CASSKPSGNTIYF.